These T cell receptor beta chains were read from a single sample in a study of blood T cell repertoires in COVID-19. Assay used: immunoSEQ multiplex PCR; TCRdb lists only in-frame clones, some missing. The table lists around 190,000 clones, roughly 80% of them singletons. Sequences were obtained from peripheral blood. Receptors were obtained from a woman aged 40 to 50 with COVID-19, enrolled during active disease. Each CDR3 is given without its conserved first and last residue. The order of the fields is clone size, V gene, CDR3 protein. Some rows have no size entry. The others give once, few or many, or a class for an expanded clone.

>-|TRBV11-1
ASSLSNRRSGYT
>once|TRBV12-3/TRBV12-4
ASSPGQLYGYT
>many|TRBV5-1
ASSPTGGGGGYT
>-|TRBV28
ASGLAGGTSPTDTQY
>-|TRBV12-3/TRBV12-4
ASSLGRTPLH
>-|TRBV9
ASSVHSGISGNTIY
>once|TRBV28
ASSTLAGGSYNEQF
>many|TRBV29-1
SVFLTGDYGYT
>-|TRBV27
ASSLTGGDTQY
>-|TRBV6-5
ASSLTGTTGELF
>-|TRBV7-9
ASSFRTDNTGELF
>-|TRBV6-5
ASSRTGDAADTQY
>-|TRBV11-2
ASSLAGGNLETQY
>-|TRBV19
ASSIPGGLETQY
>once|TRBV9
ASSVEGTASTGELF
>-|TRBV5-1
ASSPWADNEKLF
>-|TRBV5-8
ASTRQVSNQPQH
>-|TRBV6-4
ASSYSSGSGETQY
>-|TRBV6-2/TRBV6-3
ASSRYDRSYEQY
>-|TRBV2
ASSTVTEAF
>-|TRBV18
ASSPYDGVTGELF
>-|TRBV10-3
AIRVGLAGGTGELF
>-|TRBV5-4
ASTTQGMNTEAF
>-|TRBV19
ASSRVGGNEQF
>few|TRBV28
ASSLSLELQETQY
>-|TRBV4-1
ASSQEFLRDRYNEQF
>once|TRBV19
ASSLTSGREEQF
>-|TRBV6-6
ASSRLPGQGATEAF
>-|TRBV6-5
ASSPTGPGLNEQF
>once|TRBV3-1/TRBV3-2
ASSQMTGTGGVADTQY
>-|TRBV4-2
ASSQELAGGGPDTQY
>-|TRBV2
ASSDRGGGNQPQH